These T cell receptor beta chains were read from a single sample in a study of cytomegalovirus exposure and HLA in healthy donors. Assay: immunoSEQ multiplex PCR; the TCRdb copy retains only in-frame clones and omits some. The table has roughly 90,000 clones, over 70% seen once. Source material: PBMCs. Receptors originate from a man aged 25 to 40 in good health and CMV-seropositive. CDR3s include the opening cysteine and the closing phenylalanine or tryptophan. The D gene is left open where the match is weak. A clone size is listed for some rows: how often the clone was seen (once, few, many), or a class if it is expanded.

TRBV4-1	TRBJ1-6	.	.	TGCGCCAGCAGCCAAGCCGGACTTAATTCACCCCTCCACTTT	CASSQAGLNSPLHF
TRBV29-1	TRBJ2-7	TRBD2	.	TGCAGCGTCCTCGGACTAGCGGGAGTCTACGAGCAGTACTTC	CSVLGLAGVYEQYF
TRBV4-3	TRBJ2-7	TRBD1	.	TGCGCCAGCAGTCCCTACAGGGGCTTTATCTACGAGCAGTACTTC	CASSPYRGFIYEQYF
TRBV9	TRBJ2-7	.	.	TGTGCCAGCAGCTTGGAGATAGGCCGAGCCTACGAGCAGTACTTC	CASSLEIGRAYEQYF
TRBV7-3	TRBJ2-7	TRBD1	once	TGTGCCAGCAGCTTGCAACCAGGGGGCTACGAGCAGTACTTC	CASSLQPGGYEQYF
TRBV19	TRBJ1-5	.	.	TGTGCCAGTAGTCTAACGGGATTCGGCAGCAATCAGCCCCAGCATTTT	CASSLTGFGSNQPQHF
TRBV4-3	TRBJ2-1	TRBD2	few	TGCGCCAACAACGAGGGACTAGCGGGAGGGTGCAGGTACAATGAGCAGTTCTTC	CANNEGLAGGCRYNEQFF
TRBV7-6	TRBJ1-2	.	.	TGTGCCAGCAGCCCCCAGGGCTATGGCTACACCTTC	CASSPQGYGYTF
TRBV10-2	TRBJ2-7	.	.	TGCGCCAGCAGCGGCACTACCTACGAGCAGTACTTC	CASSGTTYEQYF
TRBV6-6	TRBJ1-3	.	.	TGTGCCAGCAGTTATTCCGAGGACAGAGGAAACACCATATATTTT	CASSYSEDRGNTIYF
TRBV7-9	TRBJ2-5	TRBD1	few	TGTGCCAGCAGCGCGCGAAGGACAGGGCAAGAGACCCAGTACTTC	CASSARRTGQETQYF
TRBV6-1	TRBJ2-7	TRBD1	.	TGTGCCAGCACTCTAGGGACAGGACGATACGAGCAGTACTTC	CASTLGTGRYEQYF
TRBV19	TRBJ1-2	TRBD1	.	TGTGCCAGTGCCCCCGACAGGGAGGTCTATGGCTACACCTTC	CASAPDREVYGYTF
TRBV15	TRBJ1-1	TRBD1	.	TGTGCCACCAGCTCTAGGACAGGGGGCAACACTGAAGCTTTCTTT	CATSSRTGGNTEAFF
TRBV6-5	TRBJ2-7	TRBD2	.	TGTGCCAGCGGGGCGGGAGGTTCCTACGAGCAGTACTTC	CASGAGGSYEQYF
TRBV19	TRBJ1-1	.	.	TGTGCCAGTAGTAAATCGGGGAGTATGAACACTGAAGCTTTCTTT	CASSKSGSMNTEAFF
TRBV9	TRBJ1-4	TRBD1	.	TGTGCCAGCAGCGCGGATAACGATCAGGGGGATAATGAAAAACTGTTTTTT	CASSADNDQGDNEKLFF
TRBV28	TRBJ2-7	.	.	TGTGCCAGCAGTTTACGGGCAGGGACCTACGAGCAGTACTTC	CASSLRAGTYEQYF
TRBV5-1	TRBJ2-7	.	.	TGCGCCAGCAGCTTGGCAACAGTCTACGAGCAGTACTTC	CASSLATVYEQYF
TRBV28	TRBJ1-4	TRBD1	.	TGTGCCAGCAGTCTCCAGGGACAGGGGGAGGCTAATGAAAAACTGTTTTTT	CASSLQGQGEANEKLFF